These T cell receptor beta chains were read from a single sample in a study of cytomegalovirus exposure and HLA in healthy donors. Method: immunoSEQ multiplex PCR; TCRdb's copy keeps in-frame clones and lacks some. This sample has around 200,000 clones, with roughly four fifths found just once. The sequenced sample consisted of PBMCs. The receptors stem from a man aged 50-60 years in good health and CMV-seronegative. Both conserved end residues are part of each CDR3. A D gene is named only where the DNA matches it firmly. Rows may omit the clone size; those that give it use once, few, many or a size class.

j_call d_call clone_size v_call cdr3_aa cdr3_nt
TRBJ1-4 . . TRBV28 CASTPSGGDEKLFF TGTGCCAGCACCCCGTCGGGGGGAGATGAAAAACTGTTTTTT
TRBJ2-1 TRBD2 . TRBV28 CASSPSSGRGTEQFF TGTGCCAGCAGCCCGTCGAGCGGGCGGGGGACTGAGCAGTTCTTC
TRBJ1-3 . . TRBV19 CASSTSSVSGNTIYF TGTGCCAGTAGTACATCCTCTGTCAGTGGAAACACCATATATTTT
TRBJ2-6 . . TRBV9 CASSSGQGRIGANVLTF TGTGCCAGCAGTTCCGGCCAGGGGAGAATTGGGGCCAACGTCCTGACTTTC
TRBJ2-3 TRBD2 . TRBV4-1 CASRERLGLGLETQYF TGCGCCAGCAGGGAAAGACTGGGACTAGGCCTAGAAACGCAGTATTTT
TRBJ1-4 . . TRBV5-1 CASSLDRGSANEKLFF TGCGCCAGCAGCTTGGACCGGGGGAGTGCTAATGAAAAACTGTTTTTT
TRBJ2-2 TRBD1 . TRBV7-2 CASSPQGQLNTGELFF TGTGCCAGCAGTCCCCAGGGACAGTTGAACACCGGGGAGCTGTTTTTT
TRBJ1-1 . . TRBV6-5 CASSYSIPEAFF TGTGCCAGCAGTTACTCTATCCCTGAAGCTTTCTTT
TRBJ2-5 . . TRBV9 CASSVRGSWGETQYF TGTGCCAGCAGCGTAAGGGGCTCTTGGGGAGAGACCCAGTACTTC
TRBJ2-1 . . TRBV5-4 CASSFGLQGAYNEQFF TGTGCCAGCAGCTTTGGGTTACAGGGAGCCTACAATGAGCAGTTCTTC
TRBJ2-5 TRBD2 . TRBV4-3 CASSQAGGGPETQYF TGCGCCAGCAGCCAAGCTGGCGGGGGGCCGGAGACCCAGTACTTC
TRBJ2-3 TRBD1 . TRBV7-9 CASSQSGQRTDTQYF TGTGCCAGCAGCCAGTCGGGACAGCGCACAGATACGCAGTATTTT
TRBJ1-2 TRBD1 . TRBV19 CASSSGDRGLGYTF TGTGCCAGTAGTTCTGGGGACAGGGGGCTTGGCTACACCTTC
TRBJ1-6 TRBD1 . TRBV7-6 CASSLGPRQGNSPLHF TGTGCCAGCAGCTTAGGGCCGCGACAGGGAAATTCACCCCTCCACTTT
TRBJ1-1 . . TRBV9 CASSVMTRMNTEAFF TGTGCCAGCAGCGTAATGACCAGGATGAACACTGAAGCTTTCTTT
TRBJ1-1 . few TRBV7-6 CASSTGGHTEAFF TGTGCCAGCAGCACGGGCGGGCACACTGAAGCTTTCTTT
TRBJ1-2 TRBD1 few TRBV11-1 CASSFWTGGHYGYTF TGTGCCAGCAGCTTCTGGACAGGGGGACACTATGGCTACACCTTC
TRBJ2-6 . once TRBV6-1 CASTDRRGPGANVLTF TGTGCCAGCACTGATCGGAGGGGGCCTGGGGCCAACGTCCTGACTTTC
TRBJ2-5 TRBD1 . TRBV7-7 CASSTGTGLETQYF TGTGCTAGCAGCACCGGGACAGGGTTAGAGACCCAGTACTTC
TRBJ1-3 . few TRBV5-4 CATRGLSGNTIYF TGTGCCACTAGAGGCCTCTCTGGAAACACCATATATTTT
TRBJ2-3 TRBD2 . TRBV7-2 CASSAASGTDTQYF TGTGCCAGCAGCGCTGCTAGCGGGACAGATACGCAGTATTTT
TRBJ2-3 . . TRBV9 CASSSQTDTQYF TGTGCCAGCAGCTCCCAAACAGATACGCAGTATTTT
TRBJ1-3 . . TRBV28 CASSSGGNLGRTIYF TGTGCCAGCAGTTCGGGGGGTAATCTGGGGCGGACCATATATTTT
TRBJ1-1 . . TRBV6-5 CATGGRSEAFF TGTGCCACCGGCGGTCGTTCTGAAGCTTTCTTT
TRBJ2-2 TRBD1 . TRBV4-3 CASSHITGGGTGELFF TGCGCCAGCAGCCATATAACAGGGGGCGGCACCGGGGAGCTGTTTTTT
TRBJ2-6 TRBD1 . TRBV19 CASSIGGTGGASGANVLTF TGTGCCAGTAGTATAGGAGGGACAGGGGGCGCGTCTGGGGCCAACGTCCTGACTTTC
TRBJ1-4 . . TRBV5-4 CASSLGGNEKLFF TGTGCCAGCAGCTTGGGAGGTAATGAAAAACTGTTTTTT
TRBJ2-1 . . TRBV18 CASSPLSSGYEQFF TGTGCCAGCTCACCTCTATCATCCGGGTATGAGCAGTTCTTC
TRBJ1-1 . . TRBV20-1 CSASGATEAFF TGCAGTGCTTCAGGGGCCACTGAAGCTTTCTTT
TRBJ2-5 TRBD2 . TRBV4-3 CASSQEYRGMGLAGVETQYF TGCGCCAGCAGCCAAGAGTACCGGGGGATGGGACTAGCGGGAGTAGAGACCCAGTACTTC
TRBJ2-4 . . TRBV6-1 CASSEGGWAGHKNIQYF TGTGCCAGCAGTGAAGGAGGGTGGGCGGGGCACAAAAACATTCAGTACTTC
TRBJ2-5 TRBD2 once TRBV9 CASSGLGTSGGAGETQYF TGTGCCAGCAGCGGCCTTGGGACTAGCGGGGGGGCAGGGGAGACCCAGTACTTC
TRBJ1-2 . few TRBV5-4 CASSLEVGDYGYTF TGTGCCAGCAGCTTGGAAGTCGGGGACTATGGCTACACCTTC
TRBJ2-2 TRBD2 . TRBV4-1 CASSQGGLAGVGTGELFF TGCGCCAGCAGCCAAGGGGGACTAGCGGGAGTTGGCACCGGGGAGCTGTTTTTT
TRBJ2-3 . . TRBV7-2 CASSFGLFTDTQYF TGTGCCAGCAGCTTCGGACTCTTTACAGATACGCAGTATTTT
TRBJ2-5 . . TRBV7-7 CASSLAYRVGETQYF TGTGCTAGCAGCTTAGCTTACAGGGTTGGCGAGACCCAGTACTTC
TRBJ1-3 . few TRBV21-1 CASSKRTVGGGNTIYF .
TRBJ2-1 TRBD2 . TRBV29-1 CSVDQRPAGSRNEQFF TGCAGCGTTGACCAGCGGCCAGCGGGAAGTAGGAATGAGCAGTTCTTC
TRBJ2-2 . . TRBV9 CASSVQGSTGELFF TGTGCCAGCAGCGTCCAGGGAAGCACCGGGGAGCTGTTTTTT
TRBJ2-3 TRBD1 . TRBV10-3 CAISTTGADTQYF TGTGCCATCTCTACGACAGGGGCAGATACGCAGTATTTT
TRBJ1-1 . . TRBV18 CASSPRTVMNTEAFF TGTGCCAGCTCACCCCGGACAGTCATGAACACTGAAGCTTTCTTT
TRBJ1-4 . once TRBV18 CASSLGLNEKLFF TGTGCCAGCTCCCTAGGACTAAATGAAAAACTGTTTTTT
TRBJ2-7 . . TRBV27 CASSPRVAPLYEQYF TGTGCCAGCAGTCCCCGGGTAGCGCCCCTGTACGAGCAGTACTTC
TRBJ1-2 . . TRBV5-5 CASSLQDRRYTF TGTGCCAGCAGCTTGCAGGACAGAAGATACACCTTC
TRBJ1-4 TRBD1 . TRBV18 CASSSRAGGEKLFF TGTGCCAGCTCATCTCGAGCAGGGGGGGAAAAACTGTTTTTT
TRBJ2-1 TRBD1 . TRBV7-3 CASSPGQYNEQFF TGTGCCAGCAGCCCGGGACAGTACAATGAGCAGTTCTTC
TRBJ2-4 . . TRBV6-1 CASSPQVKNIQYF TGTGCCAGCAGCCCCCAGGTCAAAAACATTCAGTACTTC
TRBJ2-1 TRBD2 few TRBV7-2 CASSLVAGDWSEQFF TGTGCCAGCAGCTTAGTAGCGGGAGATTGGAGTGAGCAGTTCTTC